This TCR beta chain was identified during a study of T cells in Graves' hyperthyroidism and ophthalmopathy (dated by TCRdb to the late 2010s). At the level of the whole study: Peripheral blood samples were taken at the time of initial diagnosis, prior to any treatment. To identify distinguishing TCR V-J signatures, a discovery cohort of some 99 patients was used, comprising 40 to 45 with Graves' ophthalmopathy and around 57 with stable Graves' hyperthyroidism. Prospective prediction of ophthalmopathy was tested in an independent validation cohort consisting of roughly 19 hyperthyroidism patients and around 16 patients who later progressed to ophthalmopathy. The roughly 94 discovery patients were randomly split 7:3 into training and test sets. Thyroid tissue and blood T-cell repertoires from roughly six Graves' hyperthyroidism patients were also compared in the study. Once sampling was done, hyperthyroidism patients were given methimazole at a starting dose of 30 mg daily, whereas ophthalmopathy patients were given high-dose intravenous methylprednisolone. The paper reports TCR Vbeta CDR3 sequencing of some 140 peripheral blood samples: some 44 ophthalmopathy, under 80 hyperthyroidism and some 17 progressor patients.

Hyperthyroidism patients were aged 18 to 65 years and newly diagnosed, with disease duration of less than 2 months. The study excluded patients with uncontrolled infections, other autoimmune diseases, pregnancy or lactation. Diagnoses relied on clinical symptoms, serum thyroxine and TRAb, thyroid ultrasound and orbital computed tomography. Blood from progressor patients was drawn when they were first diagnosed with hyperthyroidism, before any ophthalmopathy symptoms appeared. Ficoll-Paque density gradient centrifugation was used to isolate PBMCs from approximately 10 ml of fresh peripheral blood. Progressor patients were first diagnosed with Graves' hyperthyroidism and then developed ophthalmopathy during follow-up. Total RNA was extracted using Trizol reagent, and RNA quality was assessed on an Agilent 2100 Bioanalyzer. TCR beta CDR3 regions were amplified from RNA transcripts. The first round of RT-PCR for the TCR CDR3 was performed with the HTBI primer set and the Qiagen OneStep RT-PCR kit. A second multiplex PCR round built the libraries, followed by size selection and purification. Paired-end sequencing of the libraries was performed with 100 bp reads on an Illumina HiSeq2000. Concerning the study's data processing: SOAPnuke was used to process the raw data, removing reads that contained adapters or uncalled bases, had a mean Phred below 15, or lacked an exact match to the constant primer or identifier. COPE v1.2.5 was used to merge high-quality paired reads, and clonotypes were defined as unique nucleotide sequences. MiTCR v1.1 was used to align the clonotypes against IMGT TRBV, TRBD and TRBJ reference segments. The analysis included only V-J combinations with a frequency above 0.0001, which together covered approximately 99% of the repertoires. The TCS score was defined as the ratio of F50 (clonal expansion) to E x V (chaos), calculated using BLOSUM62-based TCRdist between CDR3 peptides within each V-J. Welch's t-statistics and random forest reduced several hundred V-J features to 10 to 15, which were used in a naive Bayes classifier (R e1071). The public reads were quality trimmed at Q25 with fastp and then assembled into clones with MiXCR by TCRdb, keeping productive beta chains. Records with the same CDR3 protein are collapsed into one entry carrying the most frequent genes and DNA. The V and J calls come from TCRdb's annotation, not from the publication. In this sample the table shows 130,000 to 150,000 distinct CDR3 sequences, roughly a fifth of which occur a single time. Roughly 71% of the sample lies in the top ten.

At least ten counts were recorded for this clonotype. Its target antigen remains unknown. It has no much larger one-base neighbor in the sample; base qualities were not kept. Overall study results and their limits: Blood samples also contained most of the expanded thyroid clonotypes (frequency above 0.001), which suggests that blood repertoires may reflect thyroid immune responses. Ophthalmopathy was separated from stable hyperthyroidism by a 13 V-J signature model, with approximately 90% sensitivity and about 81% specificity obtained in cross-validation and 80%/75% obtained in testing. During validation, the model predicted progression to ophthalmopathy a median of approximately six months ahead of onset, with just under 71% sensitivity and almost 75% specificity. No statistical method was used to set the sample size in advance, and investigators knew the group allocation.

CDR1 and CDR2, looked up from the germline V gene (reference sequence), are DFQATT and SNEGSKA. Trimming removed 3 bases from V and 9 bases from J, leaving 12 bases between the germline ends. The cysteine opens and the phenylalanine closes a CDR3 of 12 amino acids. The retained sequence is limited to the CDR3, 36 bases, with the frame set at the first base. The sample taken for sequencing was blood. The chain employs TRBV20-1 and TRBJ2-1; no D segment can be confidently identified. The clonotype was recovered from a woman aged 50 to 65 with Graves' hyperthyroidism that later progressed to Graves' ophthalmopathy. The sequenced DNA is TGCAGTGCTAGGATGGGGAACCGTGAGCAGTTCTTC. It translates to CSARMGNREQFF.